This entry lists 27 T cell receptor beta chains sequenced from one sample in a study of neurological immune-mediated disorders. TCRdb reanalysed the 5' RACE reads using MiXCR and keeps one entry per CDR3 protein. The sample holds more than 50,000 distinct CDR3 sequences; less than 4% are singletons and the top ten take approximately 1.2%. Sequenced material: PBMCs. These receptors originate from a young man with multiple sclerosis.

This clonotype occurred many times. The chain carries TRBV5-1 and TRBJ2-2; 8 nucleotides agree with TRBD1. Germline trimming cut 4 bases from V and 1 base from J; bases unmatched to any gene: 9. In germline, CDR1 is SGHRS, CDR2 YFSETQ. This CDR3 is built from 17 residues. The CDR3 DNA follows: TGCGCCAGCAGCCCCGGAGACAGGGGACTGAACACCGGGGAGCTGTTTTTT. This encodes CASSPGDRGLNTGELFF.

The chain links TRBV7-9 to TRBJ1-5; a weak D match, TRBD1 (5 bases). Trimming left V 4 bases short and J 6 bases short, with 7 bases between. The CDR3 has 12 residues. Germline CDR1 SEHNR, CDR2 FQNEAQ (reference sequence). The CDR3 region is CASSWDGQPQHF. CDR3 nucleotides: TGTGCCAGCAGCTGGGACGGTCAGCCCCAGCATTTT.

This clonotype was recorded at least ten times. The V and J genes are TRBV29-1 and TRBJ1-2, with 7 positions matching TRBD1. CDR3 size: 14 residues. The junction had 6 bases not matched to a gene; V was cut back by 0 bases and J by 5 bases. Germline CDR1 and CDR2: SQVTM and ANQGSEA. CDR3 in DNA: TGCAGCGTTGAAGACCGGGGACAGCGTTATGGCTACACCTTC. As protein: CSVEDRGQRYGYTF. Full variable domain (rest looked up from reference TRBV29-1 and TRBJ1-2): SAVISQKPSRDICQRGTSLTIQCQVDSQVTMMFWYRQQPGQSLTLIATANQGSEATYESGFVIDKFPISRPNLTFSTLTVSNMSPEDSSIYLCSVEDRGQRYGYTFGSGTRLTVV.

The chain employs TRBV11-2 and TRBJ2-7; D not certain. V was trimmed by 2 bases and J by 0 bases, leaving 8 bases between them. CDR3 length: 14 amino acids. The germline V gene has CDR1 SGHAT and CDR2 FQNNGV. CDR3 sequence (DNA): TGTGCCAGCAGCTTATCCCTTAGCTCCTACGAGCAGTACTTC. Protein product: CASSLSLSSYEQYF.

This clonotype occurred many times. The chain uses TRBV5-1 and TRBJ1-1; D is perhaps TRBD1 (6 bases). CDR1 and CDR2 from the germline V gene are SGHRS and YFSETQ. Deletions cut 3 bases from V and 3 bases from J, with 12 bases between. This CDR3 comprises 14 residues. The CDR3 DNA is TGCGCCAGCAGCTCACAGGGTTCTGACACTGAAGCTTTCTTT. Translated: CASSSQGSDTEAFF.

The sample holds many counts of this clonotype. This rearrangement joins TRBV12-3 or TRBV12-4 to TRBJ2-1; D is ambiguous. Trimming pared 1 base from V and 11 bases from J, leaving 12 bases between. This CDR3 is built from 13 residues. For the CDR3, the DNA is TGTGCCAGCAGTTTAGGCAGAGACACCAAGCAGTTCTTC. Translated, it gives CASSLGRDTKQFF.

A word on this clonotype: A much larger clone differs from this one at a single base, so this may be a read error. CDR3 bases: TGTGCCAGCACTCCATTATCGCCCCGACATGGAGAAAGGGGCTACACCTTC. Its translation is CASTPLSPRHGERGYTF. The J gene is TRBJ1-2, the V gene TRBV3-1, with D hard to call. Deletions cut 7 bases from V and 8 bases from J, with 29 bases between. This CDR3 contains 17 residues. CDR1 LGHDT and CDR2 YNNKEL come from the germline V gene (reference sequence).

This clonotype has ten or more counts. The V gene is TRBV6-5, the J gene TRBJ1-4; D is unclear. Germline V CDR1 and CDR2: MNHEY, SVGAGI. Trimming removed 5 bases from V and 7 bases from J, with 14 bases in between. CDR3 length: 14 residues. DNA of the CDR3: TGTGCCAGCAGTCCCGGCCGCGGGGTTGAAAAACTGTTTTTT. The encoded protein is CASSPGRGVEKLFF.

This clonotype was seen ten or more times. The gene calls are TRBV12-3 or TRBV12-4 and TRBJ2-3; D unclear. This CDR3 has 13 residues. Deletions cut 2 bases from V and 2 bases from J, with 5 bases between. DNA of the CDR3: TGTGCCAGCAGTTTAACTGTCACAGATACGCAGTATTTT. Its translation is CASSLTVTDTQYF.

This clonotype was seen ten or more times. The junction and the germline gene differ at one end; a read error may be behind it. In nucleotides, the CDR3 is TGTGCCAGCAGCCAGTATAGCGGGGGCTCAGGAGGAGGTGACTTC. Translation: CASSQYSGGSGGGDF. The rearrangement links TRBV7-2 to TRBJ2-7, with 9 bases fitting TRBD2. The germline V gene encodes CDR1 SGHTA and CDR2 FQGNSA. The CDR3 extends over 15 amino acids.

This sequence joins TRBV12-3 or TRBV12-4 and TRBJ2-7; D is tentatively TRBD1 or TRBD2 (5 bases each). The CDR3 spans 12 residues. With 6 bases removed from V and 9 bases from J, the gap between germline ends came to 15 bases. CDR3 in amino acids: CASSRDGYRQYF. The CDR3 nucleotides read TGTGCCAGCAGCCGGGACGGGTATCGGCAGTACTTC.

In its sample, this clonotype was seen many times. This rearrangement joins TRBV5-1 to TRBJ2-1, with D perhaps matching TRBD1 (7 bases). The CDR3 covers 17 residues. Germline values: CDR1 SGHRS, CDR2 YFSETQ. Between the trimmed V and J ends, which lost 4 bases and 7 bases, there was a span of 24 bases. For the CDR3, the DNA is TGCGCCAGCAGCCCCATTCCGGAGGGGGCCATGTTAAATGAGCAGTTCTTC. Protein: CASSPIPEGAMLNEQFF.

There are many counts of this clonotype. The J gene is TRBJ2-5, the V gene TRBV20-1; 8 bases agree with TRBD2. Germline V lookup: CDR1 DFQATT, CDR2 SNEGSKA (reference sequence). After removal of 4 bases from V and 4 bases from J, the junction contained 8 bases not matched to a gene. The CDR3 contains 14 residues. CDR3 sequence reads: CSATKPGLGETQYF. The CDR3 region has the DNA TGCAGTGCTACCAAACCGGGACTAGGAGAGACCCAGTACTTC.

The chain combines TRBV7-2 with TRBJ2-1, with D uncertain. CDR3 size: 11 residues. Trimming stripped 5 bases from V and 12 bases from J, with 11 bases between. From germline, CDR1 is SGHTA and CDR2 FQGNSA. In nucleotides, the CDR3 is TGTGCCAGCAGCGCACATCCTTTGCAGTTCTTC. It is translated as CASSAHPLQFF. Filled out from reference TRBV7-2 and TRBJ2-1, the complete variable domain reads GAGVSQSPSNKVTEKGKDVELRCDPISGHTALYWYRQSLGQGLEFLIYFQGNSAPDKSGLPSDRFSAERTGGSVSTLTIQRTQQEDSAVYLCASSAHPLQFFGPGTRLTVL.

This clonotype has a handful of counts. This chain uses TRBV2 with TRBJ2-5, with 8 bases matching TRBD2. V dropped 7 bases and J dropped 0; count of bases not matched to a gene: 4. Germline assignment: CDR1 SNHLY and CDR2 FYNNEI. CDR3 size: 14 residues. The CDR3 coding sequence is TGTGCCAGCAAAGGACTAGCAGACCAAGAGACCCAGTACTTC. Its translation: CASKGLADQETQYF. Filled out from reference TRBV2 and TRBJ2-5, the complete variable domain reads EPEVTQTPSHQVTQMGQEVILRCVPISNHLYFYWYRQILGQKVEFLVSFYNNEISEKSEIFDDQFSVERPDGSNFTLKIRSTKLEDSAMYFCASKGLADQETQYFGPGTRLLVL.

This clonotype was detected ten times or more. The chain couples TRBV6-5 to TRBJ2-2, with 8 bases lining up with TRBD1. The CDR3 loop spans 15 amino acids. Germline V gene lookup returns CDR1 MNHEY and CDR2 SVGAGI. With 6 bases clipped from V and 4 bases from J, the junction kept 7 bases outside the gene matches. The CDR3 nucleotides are TGTGCCAGCAGCCCGAGGACAGGGACCACCGGGGAGCTGTTTTTT. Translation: CASSPRTGTTGELFF.

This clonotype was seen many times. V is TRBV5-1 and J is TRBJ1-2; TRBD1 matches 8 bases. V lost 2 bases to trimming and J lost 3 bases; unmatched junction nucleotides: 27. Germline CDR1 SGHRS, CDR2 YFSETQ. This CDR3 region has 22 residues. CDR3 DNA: TGCGCCAGCAGCTTCCCGGGGGACGTGACAGGGGACACAACCCGCGGGTACTATGGCTACACCTTC. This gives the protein CASSFPGDVTGDTTRGYYGYTF.

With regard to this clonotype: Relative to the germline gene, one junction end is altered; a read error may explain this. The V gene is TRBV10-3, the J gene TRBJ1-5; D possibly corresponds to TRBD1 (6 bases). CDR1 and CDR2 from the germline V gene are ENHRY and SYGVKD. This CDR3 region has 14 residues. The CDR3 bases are TGTGCCATCAGTGAGCACAGGGAGAATCAGCCCCAGAATTTT. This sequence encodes CAISEHRENQPQNF.

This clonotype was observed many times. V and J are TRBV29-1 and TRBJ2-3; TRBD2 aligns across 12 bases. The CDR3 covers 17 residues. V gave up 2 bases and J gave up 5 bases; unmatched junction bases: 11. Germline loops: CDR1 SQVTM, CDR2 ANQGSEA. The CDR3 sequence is CSVELGASGGAEDTQYF. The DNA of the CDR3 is TGCAGCGTTGAATTAGGGGCTAGCGGGGGGGCCGAAGATACGCAGTATTTT.

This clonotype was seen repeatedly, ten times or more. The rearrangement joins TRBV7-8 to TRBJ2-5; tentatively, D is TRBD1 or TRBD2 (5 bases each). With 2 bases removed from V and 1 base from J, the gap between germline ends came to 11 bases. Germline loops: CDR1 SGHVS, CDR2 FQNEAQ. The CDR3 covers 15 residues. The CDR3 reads CASSLRLGGQETQYF. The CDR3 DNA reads TGTGCCAGCAGCTTACGTCTTGGGGGCCAAGAGACCCAGTACTTC.

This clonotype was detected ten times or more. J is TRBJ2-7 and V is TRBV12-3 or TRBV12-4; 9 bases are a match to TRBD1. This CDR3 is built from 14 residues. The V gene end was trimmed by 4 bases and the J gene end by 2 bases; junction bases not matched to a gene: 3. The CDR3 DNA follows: TGTGCCAGCAGTTGGGGACAGGGTACCTACGAGCAGTACTTC. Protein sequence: CASSWGQGTYEQYF.

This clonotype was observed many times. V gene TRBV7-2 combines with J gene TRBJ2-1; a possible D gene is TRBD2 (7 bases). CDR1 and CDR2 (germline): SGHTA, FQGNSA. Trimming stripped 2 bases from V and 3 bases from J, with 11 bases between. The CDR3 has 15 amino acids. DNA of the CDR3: TGTGCCAGCAGCTTACTCGGGGGGCACTACAATGAGCAGTTCTTC. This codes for CASSLLGGHYNEQFF.

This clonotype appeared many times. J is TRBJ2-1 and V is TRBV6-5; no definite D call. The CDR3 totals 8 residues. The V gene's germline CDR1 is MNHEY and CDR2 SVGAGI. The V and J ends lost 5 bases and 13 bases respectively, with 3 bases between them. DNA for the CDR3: TGTGCCAGCAGTCCTCAGTTCTTC. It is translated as CASSPQFF.

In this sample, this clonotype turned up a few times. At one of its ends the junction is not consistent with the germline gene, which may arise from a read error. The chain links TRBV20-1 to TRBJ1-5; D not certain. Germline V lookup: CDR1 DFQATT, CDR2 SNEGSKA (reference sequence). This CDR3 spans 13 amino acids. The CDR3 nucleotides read TGCAGTGCTACCCGATTTGGCAATCAGCCCCAGAATTTT. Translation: CSATRFGNQPQNF.

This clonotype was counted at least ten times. DNA of the CDR3: TGTGCCAGCAGTTTCACCGGGGTCAATGAGCAGTTCTTC. Its protein is CASSFTGVNEQFF. This chain connects TRBV6-2 or TRBV6-3 to TRBJ2-1; D might be TRBD2 (5 bases). This CDR3 has 13 amino acids. Trimming removed 4 bases from V and 6 bases from J, with 10 bases in between. In germline, CDR1 is MNHEY, CDR2 SVGEGT.

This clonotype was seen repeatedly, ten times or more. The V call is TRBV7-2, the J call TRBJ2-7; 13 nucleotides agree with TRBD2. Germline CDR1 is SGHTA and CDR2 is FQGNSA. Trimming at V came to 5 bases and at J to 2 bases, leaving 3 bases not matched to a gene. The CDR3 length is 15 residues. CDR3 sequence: CASSPGTSGAYEQYF. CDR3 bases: TGTGCCAGCAGCCCTGGGACTAGCGGGGCCTACGAGCAGTACTTC.

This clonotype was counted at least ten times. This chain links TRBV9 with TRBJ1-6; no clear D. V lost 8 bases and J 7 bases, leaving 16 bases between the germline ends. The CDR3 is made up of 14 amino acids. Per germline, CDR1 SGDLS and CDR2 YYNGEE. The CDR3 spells CASKLGPENSPLHF. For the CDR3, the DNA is TGTGCCAGTAAACTTGGGCCTGAAAATTCACCCCTCCACTTT.